This T cell receptor (beta chain) appears in the sequencing data of a study of blood T cell repertoires in COVID-19. Study-wide background: From T cells, B-cell-depleted T cells, or PBMCs came the material, which was cDNA or gDNA.

The assay was immunoSEQ multiplex PCR, and TCRdb's table has in-frame clones only and misses some. The repertoire has around 200,000 clones, around 85% of them found once; the top ten carry approximately 18%. The length of the CDR3 is 15 residues. Germline CDR1 is MDHEN and CDR2 is SYDVKM. V gave up 1 base and J gave up 1 base; unmatched junction bases: 1. The receptor was isolated from a man aged 35 to 55 who had recovered from COVID-19. The genes are TRBV28 and TRBJ2-3; TRBD2 agrees at 8 bases. What was sequenced was PBMCs or T cells enriched from blood (not recorded which). The CDR3 sequence: CASSLLAGRTDTQYF. The DNA for the CDR3 is TGTGCCAGCAGTTTATTAGCGGGGCGCACAGATACGCAGTATTTT.